Each of the 30 T cell receptor beta chains below was sequenced from the same sample in a study of technical replicates of blood from a few donors. Clones were read by immunoSEQ multiplex PCR, and TCRdb kept only the in-frame ones, dropping some. The sample contains 45,000 to 55,000 clones, around 94% of which appear only once. Sequenced material: T cells isolated from PBMCs. These receptor sequences come from a human donor in good health.

This chain joins TRBV5-1 and TRBJ1-6; D possibly corresponds to TRBD1 (5 bases). V was cut by 4 bases and J by 5 bases, with 13 bases left in between. The CDR3 consists of 15 residues. Looked up from germline, CDR1 is SGHRS and CDR2 is YFSETQ. This CDR3 is CASSRGGADNSPLHF. In DNA, the CDR3 is TGCGCCAGCAGCCGGGGGGGAGCTGATAATTCACCCCTCCACTTT. The entire variable domain, with the rest obtained from reference TRBV5-1 and TRBJ1-6, is as follows: KAGVTQTPRYLIKTRGQQVTLSCSPISGHRSVSWYQQTPGQGLQFLFEYFSETQRNKGNFPGRFSGRQFSNSRSEMNVSTLELGDSALYLCASSRGGADNSPLHFGNGTRLTVT.

The rearrangement joins TRBV5-1 to TRBJ2-5, with 8 positions matching TRBD2. With 4 bases clipped from V and 5 bases from J, the junction kept 10 bases outside the gene matches. Germline V gene data show CDR1 as SGHRS and CDR2 as YFSETQ. This CDR3 region has 15 residues. The CDR3 region has the DNA TGCGCCAGCAGCCAGAGAGGGACTAGTCAGGAGACCCAGTACTTC. This codes for CASSQRGTSQETQYF.

The rearrangement links TRBV5-1 to TRBJ2-7; D is undetermined. Germline CDR1 SGHRS, CDR2 YFSETQ. Trimming took off 0 bases at V and 4 bases at J, with 8 bases between the two ends. This CDR3 is 13 amino acids long. The CDR3 DNA is TGCGCCAGCAGCTTGGAGCTGATTTACGAGCAGTACTTC. Protein product: CASSLELIYEQYF.

Concerning this clone itself: Relative to the germline gene, one junction end is altered; a read error may explain this. The gene calls are TRBV10-2 and TRBJ2-5, with D possibly TRBD2 on 5 matching bases. Looked up from germline, CDR1 is WSHSY and CDR2 is SAAADI. The CDR3 runs 13 residues. In DNA, the CDR3 is TGCGCCAGCAGTGAACTCGGGATTGAGACCCGGTACTTC. Its protein product is CASSELGIETRYF.

The chain couples TRBV28 to TRBJ1-1; 8 nucleotides match TRBD1. The V gene end was trimmed by 3 bases and the J gene end by 4 bases; junction bases not matched to a gene: 7. Germline values: CDR1 MDHEN, CDR2 SYDVKM. The CDR3 runs 15 residues. The CDR3 DNA reads as TGTGCCAGCAGTTTCACAGGGGGAAGGGGCACTGAAGCTTTCTTT. This sequence encodes CASSFTGGRGTEAFF.

V and J are TRBV6-5 and TRBJ1-1, with D perhaps TRBD1 (5 bases). This CDR3 comprises 15 residues. The V end was cut by 2 bases, the J end by 0 bases, with 10 bases between. Germline V gene sequence: CDR1 MNHEY, CDR2 SVGAGI. The CDR3 reads CASSYGAGLNTEAFF. The CDR3 bases are TGTGCCAGCAGTTACGGGGCCGGCTTGAACACTGAAGCTTTCTTT.

V gene TRBV9 combines with J gene TRBJ2-3; tentative D call: TRBD2 (5 bases). CDR3 length: 16 amino acids. Deletions cut 4 bases from V and 3 bases from J, with 18 bases between. CDR1 SGDLS and CDR2 YYNGEE come from the germline V gene. For the CDR3, the DNA is TGTGCCAGCAGCTTGTCGGGATTTAAGGGAACAGATACGCAGTATTTT. It is translated as CASSLSGFKGTDTQYF.

V usage is TRBV28 and J usage is TRBJ1-4; 8 nucleotides align to TRBD1. J lost 2 bases, V lost 4 bases, and 3 bases had no gene match. The V gene's germline CDR1 is MDHEN and CDR2 SYDVKM. The CDR3 is made up of 15 amino acids. This CDR3 is CASSSRTGTNEKLFF. DNA of the CDR3: TGTGCCAGCAGTTCCCGGACAGGGACTAATGAAAAACTGTTTTTT.

The chain recombines TRBV9 with TRBJ2-5; tentatively, D is TRBD2 (5 bases). Germline values: CDR1 SGDLS, CDR2 YYNGEE. The CDR3 runs to 13 residues. Between the trimmed V and J ends, which lost 4 bases and 3 bases, there was a span of 10 bases. CDR3: CASSLGVEETQYF. CDR3 sequence (DNA): TGTGCCAGCAGCCTGGGAGTCGAAGAGACCCAGTACTTC.

The rearrangement joins TRBV28 to TRBJ1-2; D is perhaps TRBD1 (5 bases). The CDR3 totals 13 residues. Trimming took off 6 bases at V and 5 bases at J, with 13 bases between the two ends. Germline V CDR1 and CDR2: MDHEN, SYDVKM. CDR3 protein: CASRLTEGYGYTF. CDR3 bases: TGTGCCAGCAGGCTGACAGAAGGATATGGCTACACCTTC.

V gene TRBV7-9 combines with J gene TRBJ2-7, with D hard to call. This CDR3 region has 12 residues. Trimming took off 2 bases at V and 3 bases at J, with 5 bases between the two ends. The germline CDR1 and CDR2 sequences are SEHNR and FQNEAQ (reference sequence). The CDR3 DNA sequence: TGTGCCAGCAGCTTAACAAACTACGAGCAGTACTTC. It is translated as CASSLTNYEQYF.

The rearrangement links TRBV9 to TRBJ2-1; 9 nucleotides line up with TRBD2. The V gene's germline CDR1 is SGDLS and CDR2 YYNGEE. Unmatched junction bases numbered 8, after V lost 4 bases and J lost 9 bases. The CDR3 is 14 residues long. CDR3 in DNA: TGTGCCAGCAGCCCTACTGGCGGGAGGGCTGAGCAGTTCTTC. Encoded protein: CASSPTGGRAEQFF.

V gene TRBV28 combines with J gene TRBJ2-4, with 9 bases aligning to TRBD1. Germline V gene data show CDR1 as MDHEN and CDR2 as SYDVKM. The CDR3 has 16 amino acids. V was clipped by 5 bases and J by 2 bases; unmatched bases: 7. The CDR3 sequence is CASSKYTGGPKNIQYF. The CDR3 DNA reads TGTGCCAGCAGTAAATACACAGGGGGCCCCAAAAACATTCAGTACTTC. Supplemented by reference TRBV28 and TRBJ2-4, the full variable domain reads DVKVTQSSRYLVKRTGEKVFLECVQDMDHENMFWYRQDPGLGLRLIYFSYDVKMKEKGDIPEGYSVSREKKERFSLILESASTNQTSMYLCASSKYTGGPKNIQYFGAGTRLSVL.

V usage is TRBV7-9 and J usage is TRBJ1-2; D not resolved. V was trimmed by 0 bases and J by 0 bases, leaving 11 bases between them. The CDR3 runs 16 residues. Germline V gene data show CDR1 as SEHNR and CDR2 as FQNEAQ (reference sequence). CDR3 nucleotides: TGTGCCAGCAGCTTAGCGGACCTCGGGGCTAACTATGGCTACACCTTC. As protein: CASSLADLGANYGYTF.

V is TRBV6-5 and J is TRBJ2-7; TRBD1 is a possible D gene (5 bases). Trimming removed 3 bases at V and 2 bases at J, with 11 bases between. CDR1 and CDR2 from the germline V gene are MNHEY and SVGAGI. The length of the CDR3 is 14 residues. The CDR3 DNA reads as TGTGCCAGCAGTTATGGGGCTCGAACCTACGAGCAGTACTTC. Amino acids: CASSYGARTYEQYF.

This rearrangement joins TRBV28 to TRBJ2-1; 10 nucleotides line up with TRBD2. In germline, CDR1 is MDHEN, CDR2 SYDVKM. The CDR3 runs 15 residues. The trim removed 3 bases at V and 10 bases at J, leaving 9 bases unmatched. The DNA for the CDR3 is TGTGCCAGCAGTTTGAGGCTAGCGGGAGTCTCGGAGCAGTTCTTC. Encoded protein: CASSLRLAGVSEQFF.

This chain uses TRBV28 with TRBJ1-5, with 7 bases that match TRBD1. The germline V gene encodes CDR1 MDHEN and CDR2 SYDVKM. The V segment lost 1 base and the J segment 3 bases; nucleotides outside the gene matches: 3. The CDR3 is 15 residues long. The CDR3 sequence: CASSLSDRDNQPQHF. Here the CDR3 DNA reads TGTGCCAGCAGTTTATCAGACAGGGACAATCAGCCCCAGCATTTT. Drawing the rest from reference TRBV28 and TRBJ1-5, the complete variable domain is DVKVTQSSRYLVKRTGEKVFLECVQDMDHENMFWYRQDPGLGLRLIYFSYDVKMKEKGDIPEGYSVSREKKERFSLILESASTNQTSMYLCASSLSDRDNQPQHFGDGTRLSIL.

The rearrangement links TRBV10-3 to TRBJ1-1; tentatively, D is TRBD1 (5 bases). This CDR3 is 15 amino acids long. Germline V CDR1 and CDR2: ENHRY, SYGVKD. Trimming pared 3 bases from V and 6 bases from J, leaving 17 bases between. CDR3 region: CAISDGEEWGAEAFF. CDR3 DNA: TGTGCCATCAGTGACGGCGAAGAGTGGGGGGCTGAAGCTTTCTTT.

This chain uses TRBV11-2 with TRBJ2-2, with unresolved D. The length of the CDR3 is 12 residues. The germline gives CDR1 SGHAT, CDR2 FQNNGV. The ends were cut back, 3 bases at V and 6 bases at J, with 5 bases in the middle. CDR3 loop: CASSFQSGELFF. Here the CDR3 DNA reads TGTGCCAGCAGCTTCCAGTCCGGGGAGCTGTTTTTT.

The chain joins TRBV28 to TRBJ2-7; perhaps TRBD2 as D (6 bases). Trimming shortened V by 3 bases and J by 2 bases, and 14 bases separated the two germline ends. Germline assignment: CDR1 MDHEN and CDR2 SYDVKM. The CDR3 sequence is 15 residues long. The CDR3 spells CASSLAGPGPYEQYF. The CDR3 bases are TGTGCCAGCAGTTTGGCGGGACCTGGTCCCTACGAGCAGTACTTC.

This clone appeared a single time. The chain joins TRBV5-1 to TRBJ1-5, with 10 nucleotides matching TRBD1. The CDR3 has 16 amino acids. The junction had 2 bases not matched to a gene; V was cut back by 0 bases and J by 2 bases. Germline CDR1 and CDR2: SGHRS and YFSETQ. CDR3 protein: CASSLGTGGRNQPQHF. The CDR3 DNA sequence: TGCGCCAGCAGCTTGGGGACAGGGGGTCGCAATCAGCCCCAGCATTTT.

The chain employs TRBV6-5 and TRBJ2-7, with 7 bases matching TRBD2. This CDR3 spans 14 amino acids. Germline values: CDR1 MNHEY, CDR2 SVGAGI. V trimming: 10 bases; J trimming: 0 bases; junction bases outside the gene matches: 9. The CDR3 nucleotides read TGTGCCACGGCTGACGCGGGAGTCTCCTACGAGCAGTACTTC. Protein: CATADAGVSYEQYF.

This chain links TRBV5-4 with TRBJ2-2, with 8 positions matching TRBD1. Germline loops: CDR1 SGHNT, CDR2 YYREEE (reference sequence). This CDR3 has 17 amino acids. Losses at the gene ends were 7 bases for V and 3 bases for J; bases not matched to a gene: 14. In nucleotides, the CDR3 is TGTGCCAGCGGACTTCCCACCGACAGGGGAGACACCGGGGAGCTGTTTTTT. Its protein product is CASGLPTDRGDTGELFF.

The chain has TRBV5-1 and TRBJ1-1, with unresolved D. The germline V gene encodes CDR1 SGHRS and CDR2 YFSETQ. V was shortened by 8 bases and J by 3 bases, with 11 bases between the two germline ends. CDR3 length equals 12 residues. The CDR3 loop is CASAGSDTEAFF. The CDR3 nucleotides are TGCGCCAGTGCCGGGTCGGACACTGAAGCTTTCTTT.

The gene calls are TRBV11-2 and TRBJ1-1; D possibly corresponds to TRBD1 (5 bases). CDR1 SGHAT and CDR2 FQNNGV come from the germline V gene. Trimming left V 1 base short and J 0 bases short, with 9 bases between. The CDR3 extends over 15 amino acids. The CDR3: CASSLATVLNTEAFF. CDR3 nucleotide sequence: TGTGCCAGCAGCTTAGCGACAGTCTTGAACACTGAAGCTTTCTTT.

The CDR3 sequence is CASSGTGGFSYNEQFF. As DNA, the CDR3 is TGCGCCAGCAGCGGGACAGGGGGGTTCTCCTACAATGAGCAGTTCTTC. This chain joins TRBV5-1 and TRBJ2-1; 11 positions match TRBD1. CDR3 size: 16 residues. Germline V lookup: CDR1 SGHRS, CDR2 YFSETQ. The ends lost 4 bases at V and 0 bases at J; junction bases unmatched: 3. The complete variable domain, with remaining parts taken from reference TRBV5-1 and TRBJ2-1, reads KAGVTQTPRYLIKTRGQQVTLSCSPISGHRSVSWYQQTPGQGLQFLFEYFSETQRNKGNFPGRFSGRQFSNSRSEMNVSTLELGDSALYLCASSGTGGFSYNEQFFGPGTRLTVL.

V usage is TRBV5-1 and J usage is TRBJ1-1, with no clear D. CDR1 and CDR2 (germline): SGHRS, YFSETQ. The CDR3 totals 12 residues. V was trimmed by 4 bases and J by 5 bases, leaving 9 bases between them. The CDR3 region has the DNA TGCGCCAGCAGCCCCACGGGAACTGAAGCTTTCTTT. Translated: CASSPTGTEAFF.

This chain joins TRBV5-1 and TRBJ2-7; 10 bases match TRBD2. This CDR3 contains 15 residues. J gave up 5 bases and V 6 bases, and 11 bases lay outside the gene matches. CDR1 SGHRS and CDR2 YFSETQ come from the germline V gene. The CDR3 bases are TGCGCCAGCAACGTATTAGCGGGGGGCCAGAACGAGCAGTACTTC. Amino acids: CASNVLAGGQNEQYF.

The gene calls are TRBV7-6 and TRBJ2-1, with 9 bases lining up with TRBD2. Germline values: CDR1 SGHVS, CDR2 FNYEAQ. Trimming took 1 base from V and 14 from J; bases not matched to a gene: 12. This CDR3 contains 15 residues. CDR3 bases: TGTGCCAGCAGCTTAGACGGCGGGAGGGCTCAGGCGGAGTTCTTC. Translation: CASSLDGGRAQAEFF.

The chain joins TRBV5-1 to TRBJ2-7; 9 bases line up with TRBD2. This CDR3 comprises 17 residues. Germline V gene sequence: CDR1 SGHRS, CDR2 YFSETQ. V dropped 4 bases and J dropped 2; count of bases not matched to a gene: 13. The CDR3 DNA reads TGCGCCAGCAGCCCCAGGGGTAGCGGGAGCGGACCCTACGAGCAGTACTTC. This encodes CASSPRGSGSGPYEQYF.